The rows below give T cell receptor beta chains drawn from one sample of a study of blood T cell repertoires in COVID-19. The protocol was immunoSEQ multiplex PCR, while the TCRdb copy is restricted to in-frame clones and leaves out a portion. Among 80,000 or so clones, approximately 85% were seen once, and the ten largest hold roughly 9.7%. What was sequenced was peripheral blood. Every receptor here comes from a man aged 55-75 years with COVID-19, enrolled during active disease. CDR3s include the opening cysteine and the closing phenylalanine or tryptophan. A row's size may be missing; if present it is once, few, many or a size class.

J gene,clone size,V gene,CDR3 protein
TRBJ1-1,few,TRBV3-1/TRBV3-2,CASSQVGDATEAFF
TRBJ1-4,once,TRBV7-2,CASSPRQGEKLFF
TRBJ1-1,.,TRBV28,CASRGSEAFF
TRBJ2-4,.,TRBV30,CAWSPYRLLAKNIQYF
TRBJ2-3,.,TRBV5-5,CASSSQGAPGNTQYF
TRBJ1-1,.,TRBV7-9,CASSLVGLPDTEAFF
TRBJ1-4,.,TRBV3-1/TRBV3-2,CASSQDYGTGENEKLFF
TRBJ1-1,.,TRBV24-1,CATRSGVGANTEAFF
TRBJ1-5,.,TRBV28,CASSRGASNQPQHF
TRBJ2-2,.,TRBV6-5,CASSYSWTSGPGELFF
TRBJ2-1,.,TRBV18,CASSPLRDGGNNEQFF
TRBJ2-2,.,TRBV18,CASSPQGAEVAGELFF
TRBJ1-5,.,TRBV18,CASSPIGQGKGDNQPQHF
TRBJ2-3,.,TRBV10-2,CASSRTSGNTDTQYF
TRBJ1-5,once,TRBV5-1,CASSPGTGFRSNQPQHF
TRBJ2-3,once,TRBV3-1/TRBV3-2,CASSPSTSSTDTQYF
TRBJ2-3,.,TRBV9,CASSGGLGGFTQYF
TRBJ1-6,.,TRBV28,CASTKTGMGSPLHF
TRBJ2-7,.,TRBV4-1,CASSRPGQGYEQYF
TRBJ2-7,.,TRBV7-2,CASSFRGQNYEQYF
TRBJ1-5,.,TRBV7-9,CASSFPGGNQPQHF
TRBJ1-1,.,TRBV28,CATGGFGGSHTEAFF
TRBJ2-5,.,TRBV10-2,CASKRGNQETQYF
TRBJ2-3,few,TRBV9,CASSPGDSDTQYF